One sample yielded the 30 T cell receptor beta chains listed below, sequenced in a study of cytomegalovirus exposure and HLA in healthy donors. Researchers ran the PCR with 60 Vbeta and 13 Jbeta primers. The data were produced by immunoSEQ multiplex PCR, yet TCRdb's version contains in-frame clones alone and is incomplete. Of about 85,000 clones listed, roughly 80% are singletons. Sequences were obtained from PBMCs. The receptor set was obtained from a woman between 45 and 65 years old in good health and CMV-seropositive.

This rearrangement joins TRBV10-2 to TRBJ2-3, with D possibly TRBD2 on 6 matching bases. The CDR3 is 14 residues long. V lost 6 bases and J lost 2, with 12 bases in between. Germline CDR1 reads WSHSY; CDR2 reads SAAADI. The CDR3 here is CASRRSSDTDTQYF. The CDR3 DNA reads TGCGCCAGCAGACGTTCTAGCGACACAGATACGCAGTATTTT.

This chain links TRBV4-1 with TRBJ1-1; perhaps TRBD1 as D (6 bases). The CDR3 runs to 15 residues. V lost 2 bases and J 1 base, leaving 11 bases between the germline ends. Per the germline V gene, CDR1 is MGHRA and CDR2 is YSYEKL. The CDR3 region is CASSQPRTANTEAFF. DNA of the CDR3: TGCGCCAGCAGCCAACCCCGGACAGCGAACACTGAAGCTTTCTTT.

J is TRBJ2-1 and V is TRBV30, with D possibly matching TRBD2 (6 bases). V dropped 5 bases and J dropped 0 bases, with 11 bases sitting between them. Per germline, CDR1 GTSNPN and CDR2 SVGIG (reference sequence). The length of the CDR3 is 14 residues. DNA of the CDR3: TGTGCCTGGTTTTCCGGGAGCTCCTACAATGAGCAGTTCTTC. Translating it yields CAWFSGSSYNEQFF.

The rearrangement links TRBV18 to TRBJ1-4; D uncertain. Per the germline V gene, CDR1 is KGHSH and CDR2 is LQKENI. The CDR3 extends over 15 amino acids. V was pared by 2 bases and J by 3 bases, with 10 bases between. The CDR3 here is CASSPGSSSNEKLFF. The CDR3 DNA is TGTGCCAGCTCACCAGGTTCCAGTTCTAATGAAAAACTGTTTTTT.

The CDR3 nucleotides are TGTGCCAGCAGAGAACCCCGCCGGGGAGATTCTGGAAACACCATATATTTT. Amino acids: CASREPRRGDSGNTIYF. V usage is TRBV6-1 and J usage is TRBJ1-3, with D unclear. The CDR3 is made up of 17 amino acids. V was clipped by 6 bases and J by 1 base, with 19 bases between them. Germline V gene sequence: CDR1 MNHNS, CDR2 SASEGT.

Here the CDR3 reads CASSRRTGSRVNQPQHF. CDR3 coding DNA: TGTGCCAGTAGTAGGAGGACAGGGTCCCGGGTCAATCAGCCCCAGCATTTT. V usage is TRBV19 and J usage is TRBJ1-5; 8 bases agree with TRBD1. The CDR3 has 17 amino acids. Unmatched junction bases numbered 11, after V lost 4 bases and J lost 3 bases. Germline assignment: CDR1 LNHDA and CDR2 SQIVND (reference sequence).

This clone was found once. The chain is built from TRBV11-3 and TRBJ2-1; D call uncertain. V lost 0 bases and J lost 9, with 12 bases in between. Germline assignment: CDR1 SGHNT and CDR2 YENEEA. The CDR3 loop spans 14 amino acids. The CDR3 coding sequence is TGTGCCAGCAGCTTAGATCCTCGGTCGGGTGAGCAGTTCTTC. Protein sequence: CASSLDPRSGEQFF.

This clone has more than one count but fewer than ten. V and J are TRBV6-5 and TRBJ1-5; 7 bases map to TRBD1. Germline lookup yields CDR1 MNHEY and CDR2 SVGAGI. This CDR3 region has 15 residues. Trimming cost V 6 bases and J 5 bases; bases outside gene matches: 10. Written as DNA, the CDR3 is TGTGCCAGCAGACGAGGGACAGCCAAACATCAGCCCCAGCATTTT. Protein product: CASRRGTAKHQPQHF.

This clone came up a few times. The rearrangement joins TRBV19 to TRBJ2-3; TRBD2 might be the D (5 bases). The CDR3 loop spans 15 amino acids. Germline lookup yields CDR1 LNHDA and CDR2 SQIVND (reference sequence). The V gene lost 2 bases and the J gene lost 2 bases, with 11 bases spanning the gap. The CDR3 loop reads CASSILEAATDTQYF. For the CDR3, the DNA is TGTGCCAGTAGTATACTCGAAGCGGCCACAGATACGCAGTATTTT.

The CDR3 coding sequence is TGTGCCAGCAGCTCTACCTATAAGAACACCGGGGAGCTGTTTTTT. Translation: CASSSTYKNTGELFF. The chain employs TRBV5-6 and TRBJ2-2; D uncertain. CDR1 and CDR2 (germline): SGHDT, YYEEEE. V gave up 3 bases and J gave up 1 base, with 10 bases separating them. CDR3 size: 15 residues.

This clone was counted once. The gene calls are TRBV7-9 and TRBJ2-1; 10 bases are shared with TRBD2. The length of the CDR3 is 14 residues. Germline CDR1 and CDR2: SEHNR and FQNEAQ (reference sequence). V lost 7 bases to trimming and J lost 9 bases; unmatched junction nucleotides: 9. The CDR3 here is CASNPSGGTGEQFF. The CDR3 nucleotides are TGTGCCAGCAACCCTAGCGGGGGTACGGGTGAGCAGTTCTTC. The full variable domain, its missing parts supplied by reference TRBV7-9 and TRBJ2-1, is DTGVSQNPRHKITKRGQNVTFRCDPISEHNRLYWYRQTLGQGPEFLTYFQNEAQLEKSRLLSDRFSAERPKGSFSTLEIQRTEQGDSAMYLCASNPSGGTGEQFFGPGTRLTVL.

The chain has TRBV6-4 and TRBJ2-7, with 10 bases fitting TRBD1. This CDR3 is built from 17 residues. After removal of 2 bases from V and 0 bases from J, the junction contained 7 bases not matched to a gene. Germline V gene lookup returns CDR1 MRHNA and CDR2 SNTAGT. In DNA, the CDR3 is TGTGCCAGCAGTGACCGAGCGGGACAGGGGCGCTCCTACGAGCAGTACGTC. This translates into CASSDRAGQGRSYEQYV.

In its sample, this clone was seen a few times. J is TRBJ2-3 and V is TRBV19; D is unclear. Trimming took 5 bases from V and 4 from J, leaving 10 bases between them. The CDR3 totals 13 residues. CDR1 is LNHDA, CDR2 SQIVND, per germline (reference sequence). The CDR3 DNA follows: TGTGCCAGTAGTCCCTGGGCAGCAGATACGCAGTATTTT. Its protein is CASSPWAADTQYF.

This clone was detected once. The gene calls are TRBV27 and TRBJ1-1, with 10 bases aligning to TRBD1. The germline V gene encodes CDR1 MNHEY and CDR2 SMNVEV (reference sequence). The CDR3 covers 14 residues. V shed 8 bases, J shed 0 bases, and the junction held 3 bases outside the gene matches. CDR3 loop: CASGQGVLNTEAFF. CDR3 sequence (DNA): TGTGCCAGCGGACAGGGGGTTCTGAACACTGAAGCTTTCTTT.

This chain joins TRBV29-1 and TRBJ1-5; no reliable D call. Germline-derived CDR1 and CDR2 are SQVTM and ANQGSEA. Trimming removed 6 bases at V and 7 bases at J, with 19 bases between. The length of the CDR3 is 14 residues. Here the CDR3 DNA reads TGCAGCGTGGGTTCGGACGCCGGCGGGCAGCCCCAGCATTTT. This gives the protein CSVGSDAGGQPQHF.

J is TRBJ2-3 and V is TRBV7-6; 7 nucleotides agree with TRBD2. This CDR3 has 15 residues. The ends lost 1 base at V and 2 bases at J; junction bases unmatched: 3. Germline V gene data show CDR1 as SGHVS and CDR2 as FNYEAQ. The CDR3 protein is CASSLGREPTDTQYF. The CDR3 nucleotides read TGTGCCAGCAGCTTAGGGCGGGAGCCCACAGATACGCAGTATTTT.

The chain is built from TRBV13 and TRBJ2-7, with 8 bases aligning to TRBD1. Trimming removed 5 bases from V and 0 bases from J; junction bases left unmatched: 12. The length of the CDR3 is 17 residues. Looked up from germline, CDR1 is PRHDT and CDR2 is FYEKMQ (reference sequence). The CDR3 DNA reads as TGTGCCAGCAGCGGAAGCCCCGACAGGGGAACCTCCTACGAGCAGTACGTC. Translation: CASSGSPDRGTSYEQYV.

The V call is TRBV7-9, the J call TRBJ1-6; perhaps TRBD1 as D (6 bases). This CDR3 comprises 16 residues. V was clipped by 5 bases and J by 5 bases, with 16 bases between them. Germline V CDR1 and CDR2: SEHNR, FQNEAQ (reference sequence). This chain's CDR3 is CASSPWGRGNNSPLHF. In nucleotides, the CDR3 is TGTGCCAGCAGCCCTTGGGGCAGGGGAAATAATTCACCCCTCCACTTT.

The rearrangement joins TRBV10-3 to TRBJ2-4, with a possible D match to TRBD2 (6 bases). Germline-derived CDR1 and CDR2 are ENHRY and SYGVKD. Deletions cut 3 bases from V and 0 bases from J, with 9 bases between. CDR3 length: 15 residues. The CDR3 sequence: CAISDAGLAKNIQYF. CDR3 DNA: TGTGCCATCAGTGATGCGGGGCTAGCCAAAAACATTCAGTACTTC.

This clone appeared once. CDR3 nucleotide sequence: TGTGCCACCAGCAGCTATCGGACTAACACCTACGAGCAGTACGTC. It codes for CATSSYRTNTYEQYV. The chain couples TRBV15 to TRBJ2-7, with D perhaps matching TRBD2 (6 bases). CDR3 size: 15 residues. V gave up 3 bases and J gave up 2 bases, with 14 bases separating them. CDR1 is LNHNV, CDR2 YYDKDF, per germline (reference sequence).

The chain uses TRBV7-9 and TRBJ1-2, with 7 bases lining up with TRBD1. The CDR3 loop spans 13 amino acids. V trimming: 6 bases; J trimming: 3 bases; junction bases outside the gene matches: 4. From germline, CDR1 is SEHNR and CDR2 FQNEAQ (reference sequence). The DNA for the CDR3 is TGTGCCAGCAGTCTAGACAGGGACTATGGCTACACCTTC. Its protein is CASSLDRDYGYTF.

The genes are TRBV18 and TRBJ1-2; D is perhaps TRBD1 (6 bases). The CDR3 is made up of 14 amino acids. Germline V gene sequence: CDR1 KGHSH, CDR2 LQKENI. The ends were cut back, 3 bases at V and 6 bases at J, with 14 bases in the middle. The CDR3 sequence is CASSPSTGLDGYTF. CDR3 nucleotides: TGTGCCAGCTCACCCTCTACAGGGCTGGATGGCTACACCTTC.

This chain uses TRBV27 with TRBJ2-1; 7 bases fit TRBD2. The germline V gene has CDR1 MNHEY and CDR2 SMNVEV (reference sequence). This CDR3 spans 17 amino acids. The ends lost 3 bases at V and 1 base at J; junction bases unmatched: 9. The CDR3 region is CASSFMRLAASYNEQFF. CDR3 nucleotide sequence: TGTGCCAGCAGTTTTATGCGACTAGCAGCATCCTACAATGAGCAGTTCTTC.

V usage is TRBV10-1 and J usage is TRBJ2-1; weak D call: TRBD1 (5 bases). Germline V lookup: CDR1 WNHNN, CDR2 SYGVQD (reference sequence). Trimming stripped 5 bases from V and 4 bases from J, with 9 bases between. The CDR3 totals 13 residues. The CDR3 DNA follows: TGCGCCAGCAGTCAACACAGGTACAATGAGCAGTTCTTC. Translating it yields CASSQHRYNEQFF.

A single count supports this clone. The chain couples TRBV5-1 to TRBJ1-3; D perhaps matches TRBD1 (6 bases). V was clipped by 0 bases and J by 2 bases, with 18 bases between them. The CDR3 sequence is 18 residues long. Germline loops: CDR1 SGHRS, CDR2 YFSETQ. CDR3 coding DNA: TGCGCCAGCAGCTTGGCCCGAAGAGGGGGTGACACTGGAAACACCATATATTTT. Protein sequence: CASSLARRGGDTGNTIYF.

The chain employs TRBV13 and TRBJ2-4, with a tentative D call TRBD2 (6 bases). Trimming took off 2 bases at V and 8 bases at J, with 13 bases between the two ends. The CDR3 extends over 14 amino acids. Per germline, CDR1 PRHDT and CDR2 FYEKMQ (reference sequence). CDR3 sequence (DNA): TGTGCCAGCAGCTTAAGCGGGCGAGCAGACATTCAGTACTTC. Its translation is CASSLSGRADIQYF.

This clone was found a few times. The V gene is TRBV11-3, the J gene TRBJ2-5; the D gene is possibly TRBD1 (6 bases). The closer fit of TRBJ2-7 to the DNA end suggests the J call may be wrong. CDR3 length: 11 residues. Germline V CDR1 and CDR2: SGHNT, YENEEA. The CDR3 nucleotides read TGTGCCAGCAGCCAGGGGCACGAGCAGTACTTC. It yields the protein CASSQGHEQYF.

A few counts support this clone. The V call is TRBV6-5, the J call TRBJ2-6; weak D call: TRBD1 (5 bases). This CDR3 region has 15 residues. The V and J ends lost 5 bases and 2 bases respectively, with 10 bases between them. Germline CDR1 reads MNHEY; CDR2 reads SVGAGI. CDR3 residues: CASSPGFPGANVLTF. For the CDR3, the DNA is TGTGCCAGCAGTCCAGGGTTCCCTGGGGCCAACGTCCTGACTTTC.

This clone was counted between two and nine times. The chain combines TRBV7-9 with TRBJ2-3; D is unclear. V lost 10 bases and J lost 5, with 10 bases in between. In germline, CDR1 is SEHNR, CDR2 FQNEAQ (reference sequence). The CDR3 loop spans 11 amino acids. This CDR3 reads CATILIDTQYF. CDR3 coding DNA: TGTGCCACCATACTGATAGATACGCAGTATTTT.

V is TRBV2 and J is TRBJ2-4; 11 bases line up with TRBD2. CDR1 SNHLY and CDR2 FYNNEI come from the germline V gene. V shed 9 bases and J 5 bases; nucleotides not matched to a gene: 12. The CDR3 sequence is 16 residues long. The CDR3 nucleotides are TGTGCCAGTGCACTAGCGGGAGTTGGTCGGGAAAACATTCAGTACTTC. Residues: CASALAGVGRENIQYF.